This T cell receptor beta chain was captured in a study of cytomegalovirus exposure and HLA in healthy donors. Overall study results and limits: A few chains linked to CMV were shown in vitro to be specific for CMV antigens. In a later analysis, donors in an Asian-associated ancestry cluster reportedly had fewer N-insertions in productive TCRs than the cohort mean. What TCR beta sequences reportedly achieved was accurate prediction of HLA-A and HLA-B alleles in most subjects.

Use of 60 Vbeta and 13 Jbeta primers characterized the PCR. This table comes from immunoSEQ multiplex PCR, and its TCRdb copy is limited to in-frame clones, with some not included. The data hold 190,000 or so clones, with 80% observed a single time. Concerning this clone itself: As yet, its antigen is unknown.

The TCR comes from a boy aged 10-17 years in good health and CMV-seronegative. Sequencing was performed on PBMCs.

The CDR3 DNA reads as TGTGCCAGCAGCAAAGGGACATTCACCTACGAGCAGTACTTC. Amino acids: CASSKGTFTYEQYF. The V gene is TRBV5-4, the J gene TRBJ2-7, with a weak D call TRBD1 (6 bases). The ends were cut back, 4 bases at V and 2 bases at J, with 13 bases in the middle. The CDR3 totals 14 residues. Germline V gene sequence: CDR1 SGHNT, CDR2 YYREEE (reference sequence).